The 21 T cell receptor beta chains given below trace back to one sample, sequenced in a study of beta chain features in type 1 diabetes (dated by TCRdb to the late 2010s). Libraries were built with the immunoSEQ multiplex PCR assay. The entire isolated RNA was reverse transcribed using the High Capacity cDNA Reverse Transcription Kit, and thus expressed TCRB transcripts were sequenced. Sourced from immuneACCESS, this table was stored by TCRdb with only in-frame sequences that have V and J called. A share of the clones is absent; for the studies checked, an unresolved V gene accounts for under half, and the remainder has no known explanation. In this sample the table shows 630,000 or so clones, over 13% of which occur a single time. Of the sample, 0.035% to 0.045% is held by the ten largest clones. The antigens for these receptors are not known. The research as a whole found: In all four CD4+ subsets, TCRB CDR3 length was moderately but significantly shorter in type 1 diabetes patients.

Material: naive CD4+ T cells from blood. Read against the paper, the sample's cell subset or site label means: true naive CD4+ T cells. Source of these receptors: a man between 18 and 35 years old with type 1 diabetes.

On this clone itself: At the DNA level, this CDR3 is encoded by other sequences in the same sample as well. V gene TRBV5-1 combines with J gene TRBJ2-6; no clear D. The CDR3 extends over 13 amino acids. CDR1 and CDR2 from the germline V gene are SGHRS and YFSETQ. V was trimmed by 0 bases and J by 2 bases, leaving 0 bases between them. In DNA form, the CDR3 reads TGCGCCAGCAGCTTGGCTGGGGCCAACGTCCTGACTTTC. Amino acids: CASSLAGANVLTF.

The table lists this clone with a count of one. The gene calls are TRBV18 and TRBJ2-5; D may correspond to TRBD1 or TRBD2 (5 bases each). Trimming shortened V by 3 bases and J by 4 bases, and 12 bases separated the two germline ends. The germline V gene has CDR1 KGHSH and CDR2 LQKENI. The CDR3 length is 14 residues. In DNA form, the CDR3 reads TGTGCCAGCTCACCTGATGGGACGGGAGAGACCCAGTACTTC. It codes for CASSPDGTGETQYF.

This sequence joins TRBV5-4 and TRBJ2-7, with D perhaps TRBD1 (6 bases). Trimming removed 5 bases from V and 6 bases from J, with 12 bases in between. The CDR3 is 12 residues long. Germline CDR1 SGHNT, CDR2 YYREEE (reference sequence). CDR3 protein: CASSLQGSEQYF. The CDR3 DNA reads TGTGCCAGCAGTTTACAGGGTTCCGAGCAGTACTTC.

This chain uses TRBV4-2 with TRBJ1-4; D uncertain. The germline V gene encodes CDR1 LGHNA and CDR2 YNFKEQ. This CDR3 is 17 amino acids long. Trimming shortened V by 0 bases and J by 6 bases, and 17 bases separated the two germline ends. CDR3 loop: CASSQDLLGRADEKLFF. For the CDR3, the DNA is TGTGCCAGCAGCCAAGATTTGCTGGGCCGTGCGGATGAAAAACTGTTTTTT.

J is TRBJ2-2 and V is TRBV5-6, with D perhaps given as TRBD1 or TRBD2 (5 bases each). CDR3 length: 15 residues. V lost 3 bases and J 2 bases, leaving 11 bases between the germline ends. The germline V gene encodes CDR1 SGHDT and CDR2 YYEEEE. The CDR3 nucleotides are TGTGCCAGCAGCTCACCGGGGCCTAACACCGGGGAGCTGTTTTTT. It encodes CASSSPGPNTGELFF.

This clone was picked up a small number of times. The chain is built from TRBV29-1 and TRBJ1-5; D call uncertain. The germline V and J ends were trimmed by 4 bases and 3 bases, with 10 bases remaining between them. The CDR3 consists of 13 residues. CDR1 is SQVTM, CDR2 ANQGSEA, per germline. The CDR3 protein is CSVVQGHNQPQHF. The CDR3 DNA follows: TGCAGCGTTGTTCAAGGGCACAATCAGCCCCAGCATTTT.

The chain uses TRBV5-4 and TRBJ1-1; D is uncertain. The CDR3 contains 15 residues. CDR1 and CDR2 from the germline V gene are SGHNT and YYREEE (reference sequence). V was clipped by 1 base and J by 4 bases, with 14 bases between them. In nucleotides, the CDR3 is TGTGCCAGCAGCTTGAAGGCGGAAGGAAGCACTGAAGCTTTCTTT. This gives the protein CASSLKAEGSTEAFF.

This clone has just a few counts. The rearrangement joins TRBV28 to TRBJ1-1, with a tentative D call TRBD1 (5 bases). This CDR3 contains 9 residues. V gave up 9 bases and J gave up 10 bases, with 9 bases separating them. Germline-derived CDR1 and CDR2 are MDHEN and SYDVKM. The CDR3 loop is CASGRGAFF. In nucleotides, the CDR3 is TGTGCCAGTGGGAGGGGAGCTTTCTTT.

The chain has TRBV25-1 and TRBJ1-4, with D hard to call. The CDR3 has 15 amino acids. V dropped 2 bases and J dropped 8 bases, with 15 bases sitting between them. Germline V lookup: CDR1 MGHDK, CDR2 SYGVNS. Here the CDR3 reads CASSEQSGGGEKLFF. CDR3 DNA sequence: TGTGCCAGCAGTGAACAATCCGGTGGCGGGGAAAAACTGTTTTTT.

This clone was seen more than once but under ten times. V is TRBV25-1 and J is TRBJ2-7, with D possibly being TRBD2 (6 bases). The germline CDR1 and CDR2 sequences are MGHDK and SYGVNS. The CDR3 is 12 amino acids. V was pared by 3 bases and J by 4 bases, with 7 bases between. CDR3 sequence reads: CASSEEGYEQYF. CDR3 coding DNA: TGTGCCAGCAGTGAGGAGGGATACGAGCAGTACTTC.

This clone was recorded a few times. V gene TRBV4-1 combines with J gene TRBJ2-1, with D tentatively TRBD2 (5 bases). The CDR3 length is 15 residues. Germline assignment: CDR1 MGHRA and CDR2 YSYEKL. V was shortened by 0 bases and J by 5 bases, with 11 bases between the two germline ends. For the CDR3, the DNA is TGCGCCAGCAGCCAAGAAGGCGGTAGCGACAATGAGCAGTTCTTC. It encodes CASSQEGGSDNEQFF.

A few counts support this clone. Other DNA sequences in this specimen translate into the identical CDR3. The chain recombines TRBV29-1 with TRBJ1-1; D is undetermined. Looked up from germline, CDR1 is SQVTM and CDR2 is ANQGSEA. CDR3 size: 12 residues. The germline V and J ends were trimmed by 7 bases and 1 base, with 10 bases remaining between them. For the CDR3, the DNA is TGCAGCGCTTCACTAGGGAACACTGAAGCTTTCTTT. This gives the protein CSASLGNTEAFF.

This chain links TRBV7-9 with TRBJ1-2; no clear D gene. This CDR3 region has 15 residues. Germline V gene data show CDR1 as SEHNR and CDR2 as FQNEAQ (reference sequence). Trimming stripped 1 base from V and 7 bases from J, with 16 bases between. Written as DNA, the CDR3 is TGTGCCAGCAGCTTAGATCTCCTTCTCGGCTCTGGCTACACCTTC. It translates to CASSLDLLLGSGYTF.

A few counts support this clone. The J gene is TRBJ1-1, the V gene TRBV9, with a possible D match to TRBD1 (5 bases). The CDR3 runs to 15 residues. V lost 3 bases and J lost 3, with 15 bases in between. CDR1 is SGDLS, CDR2 YYNGEE, per germline. The chain's CDR3 is CASSAHRGGDTEAFF. The CDR3 nucleotides are TGTGCCAGCAGCGCCCACCGGGGAGGGGACACTGAAGCTTTCTTT.

This clone was counted between two and nine times. The chain joins TRBV5-4 to TRBJ2-1, with 11 bases aligning to TRBD2. V lost 3 bases to trimming and J lost 6 bases; unmatched junction nucleotides: 2. This CDR3 spans 14 amino acids. Germline V gene lookup returns CDR1 SGHNT and CDR2 YYREEE (reference sequence). The CDR3 coding sequence is TGTGCCAGCAGCTCCGGGACTAGCGGCAATGAGCAGTTCTTC. Translation: CASSSGTSGNEQFF.

This clone was seen a few times. This chain uses TRBV27 with TRBJ2-3; D gene uncertain. The V gene's germline CDR1 is MNHEY and CDR2 SMNVEV (reference sequence). The V gene lost 3 bases and the J gene lost 14 bases, with 15 bases spanning the gap. This CDR3 contains 12 residues. CDR3 loop: CASSFTLGWVYF. In DNA, the CDR3 is TGTGCCAGCAGTTTTACGCTGGGTTGGGTGTATTTT.

This clone was recorded a few times. The chain is built from TRBV18 and TRBJ2-6; TRBD1 matches 9 bases. CDR3 length: 18 amino acids. V trimming: 6 bases; J trimming: 0 bases; junction bases outside the gene matches: 9. Germline V CDR1 and CDR2: KGHSH, LQKENI. CDR3 nucleotides: TGTGCCAGCTCGCCGTGGGACAGGGATACCTCTGGGGCCAACGTCCTGACTTTC. Translating gives CASSPWDRDTSGANVLTF.

This clone was observed a few times. The chain couples TRBV7-2 to TRBJ2-1; D ambiguous. Germline-derived CDR1 and CDR2 are SGHTA and FQGNSA. V was clipped by 5 bases and J by 4 bases, with 9 bases between them. This CDR3 contains 13 residues. This CDR3 is CASSPNPYNEQFF. CDR3 sequence (DNA): TGTGCCAGCAGCCCAAACCCATACAATGAGCAGTTCTTC.

This clone has a handful of counts. The CDR3 DNA follows: TGTGCCAGCTCACTAGCGGGATACTCCGAGCAGTACTTC. It specifies CASSLAGYSEQYF. The chain recombines TRBV18 with TRBJ2-7; 8 bases fit TRBD2. The germline V gene has CDR1 KGHSH and CDR2 LQKENI. Trimming cost V 4 bases and J 6 bases; bases outside gene matches: 5. The CDR3 has 13 residues.

The chain links TRBV14 to TRBJ2-1; 9 positions agree with TRBD2. The germline CDR1 and CDR2 sequences are SGHDN and FVKESK. The CDR3 contains 14 residues. V lost 1 base to trimming and J lost 9 bases; unmatched junction nucleotides: 4. CDR3 amino acids: CASSQVKAGGEQFF. The CDR3, as DNA: TGTGCCAGCAGCCAAGTAAAAGCGGGGGGTGAGCAGTTCTTC.

This chain uses TRBV5-4 with TRBJ1-2; D remains ambiguous. Germline lookup yields CDR1 SGHNT and CDR2 YYREEE (reference sequence). V shed 3 bases and J shed 8 bases, with 14 bases lying between them. This CDR3 comprises 13 residues. CDR3 protein: CASSSPGNWGYTF. CDR3 coding DNA: TGTGCCAGCAGCTCCCCCGGTAACTGGGGCTACACCTTC.